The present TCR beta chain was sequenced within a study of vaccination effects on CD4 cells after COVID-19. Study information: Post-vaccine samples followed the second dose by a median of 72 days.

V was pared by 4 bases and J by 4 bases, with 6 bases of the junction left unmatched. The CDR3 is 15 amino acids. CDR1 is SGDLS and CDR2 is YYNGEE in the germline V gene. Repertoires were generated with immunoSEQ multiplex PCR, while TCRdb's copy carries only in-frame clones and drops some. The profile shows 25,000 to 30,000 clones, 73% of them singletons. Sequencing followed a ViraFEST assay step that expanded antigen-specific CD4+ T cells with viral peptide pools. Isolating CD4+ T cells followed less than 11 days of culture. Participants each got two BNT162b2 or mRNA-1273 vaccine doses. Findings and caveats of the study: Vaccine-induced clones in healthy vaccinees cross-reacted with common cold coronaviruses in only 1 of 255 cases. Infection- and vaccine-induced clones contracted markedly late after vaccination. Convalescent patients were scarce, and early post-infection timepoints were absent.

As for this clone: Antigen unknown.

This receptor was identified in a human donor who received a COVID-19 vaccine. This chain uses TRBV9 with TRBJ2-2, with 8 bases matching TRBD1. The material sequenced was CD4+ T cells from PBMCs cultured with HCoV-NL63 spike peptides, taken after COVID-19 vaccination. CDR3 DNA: TGTGCCAGCAGCTACACTACAGGGGGCACCGGGGAGCTGTTTTTT. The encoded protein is CASSYTTGGTGELFF. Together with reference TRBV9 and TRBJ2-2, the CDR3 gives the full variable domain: DSGVTQTPKHLITATGQRVTLRCSPRSGDLSVYWYQQSLDQGLQFLIQYYNGEERAKGNILERFSAQQFPDLHSELNLSSLELGDSALYFCASSYTTGGTGELFFGEGSRLTVL.